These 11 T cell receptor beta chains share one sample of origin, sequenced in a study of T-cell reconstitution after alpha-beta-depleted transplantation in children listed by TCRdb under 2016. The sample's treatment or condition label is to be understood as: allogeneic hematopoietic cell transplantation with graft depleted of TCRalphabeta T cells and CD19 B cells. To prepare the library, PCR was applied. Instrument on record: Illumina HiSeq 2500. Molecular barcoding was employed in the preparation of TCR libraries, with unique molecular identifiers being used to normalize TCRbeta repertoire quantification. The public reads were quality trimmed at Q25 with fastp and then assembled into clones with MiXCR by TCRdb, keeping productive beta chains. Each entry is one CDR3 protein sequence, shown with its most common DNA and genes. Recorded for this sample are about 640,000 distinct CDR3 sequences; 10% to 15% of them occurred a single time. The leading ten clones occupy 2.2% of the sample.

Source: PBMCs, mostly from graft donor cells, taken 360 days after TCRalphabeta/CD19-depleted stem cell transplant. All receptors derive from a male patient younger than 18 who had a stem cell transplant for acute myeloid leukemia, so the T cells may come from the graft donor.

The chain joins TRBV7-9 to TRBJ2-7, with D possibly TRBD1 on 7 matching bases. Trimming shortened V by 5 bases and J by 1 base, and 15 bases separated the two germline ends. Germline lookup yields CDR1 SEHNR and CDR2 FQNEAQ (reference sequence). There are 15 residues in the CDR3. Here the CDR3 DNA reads TGTGCCAGCAGCCGATCAGGGGGGCCGTCCTACGAGCAGTACTTC. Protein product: CASSRSGGPSYEQYF.

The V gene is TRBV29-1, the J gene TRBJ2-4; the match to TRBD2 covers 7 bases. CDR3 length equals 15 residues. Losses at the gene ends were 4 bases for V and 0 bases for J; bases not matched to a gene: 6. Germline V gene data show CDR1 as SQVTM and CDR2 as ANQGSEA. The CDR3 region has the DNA TGCAGCGTTGCCCCTAGCGGTCTAGCCAAAAACATTCAGTACTTC. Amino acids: CSVAPSGLAKNIQYF. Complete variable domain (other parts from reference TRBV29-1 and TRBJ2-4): SAVISQKPSRDICQRGTSLTIQCQVDSQVTMMFWYRQQPGQSLTLIATANQGSEATYESGFVIDKFPISRPNLTFSTLTVSNMSPEDSSIYLCSVAPSGLAKNIQYFGAGTRLSVL.

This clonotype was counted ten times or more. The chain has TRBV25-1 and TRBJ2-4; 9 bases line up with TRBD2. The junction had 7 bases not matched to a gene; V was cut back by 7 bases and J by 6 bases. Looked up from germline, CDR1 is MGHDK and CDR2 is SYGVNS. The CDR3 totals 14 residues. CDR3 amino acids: CASKQAGGRNIQYF. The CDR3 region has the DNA TGTGCCAGCAAGCAAGCGGGAGGCCGAAACATTCAGTACTTC.

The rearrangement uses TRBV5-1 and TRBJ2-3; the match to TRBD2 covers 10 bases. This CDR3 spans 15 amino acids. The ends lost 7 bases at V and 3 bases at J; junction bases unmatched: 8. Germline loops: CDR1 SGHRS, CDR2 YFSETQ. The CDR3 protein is CASGPGLARTDTQYF. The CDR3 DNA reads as TGCGCCAGCGGCCCGGGACTAGCGCGGACAGATACGCAGTATTTT.

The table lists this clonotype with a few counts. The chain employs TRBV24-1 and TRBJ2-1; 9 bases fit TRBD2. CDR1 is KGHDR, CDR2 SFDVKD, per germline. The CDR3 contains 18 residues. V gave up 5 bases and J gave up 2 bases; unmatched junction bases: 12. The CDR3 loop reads CATSGVTSGGGTYNEQFF. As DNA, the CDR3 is TGTGCCACCAGTGGAGTGACTAGCGGAGGAGGAACCTACAATGAGCAGTTCTTC.

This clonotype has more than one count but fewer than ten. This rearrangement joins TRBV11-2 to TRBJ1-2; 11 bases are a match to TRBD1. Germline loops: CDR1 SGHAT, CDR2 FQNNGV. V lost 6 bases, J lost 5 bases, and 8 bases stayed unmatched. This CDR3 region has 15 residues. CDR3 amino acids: CASRRGTGGAYGYTF. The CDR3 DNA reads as TGTGCCAGCAGACGTGGGACAGGGGGGGCGTATGGCTACACCTTC.

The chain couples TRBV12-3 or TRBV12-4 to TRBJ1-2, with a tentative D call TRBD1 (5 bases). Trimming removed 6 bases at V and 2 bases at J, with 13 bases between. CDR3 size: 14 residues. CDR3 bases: TGTGCCAGCAGCCTTTACAGGAACAACTATGGCTACACCTTC. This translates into CASSLYRNNYGYTF.

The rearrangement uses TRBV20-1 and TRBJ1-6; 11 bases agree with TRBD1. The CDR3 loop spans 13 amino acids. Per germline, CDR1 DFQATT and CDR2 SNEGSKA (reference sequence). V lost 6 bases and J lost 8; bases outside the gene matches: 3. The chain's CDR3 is CSAPGQGDSPLHF. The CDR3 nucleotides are TGCAGTGCCCCGGGACAGGGGGATTCACCCCTCCACTTT.

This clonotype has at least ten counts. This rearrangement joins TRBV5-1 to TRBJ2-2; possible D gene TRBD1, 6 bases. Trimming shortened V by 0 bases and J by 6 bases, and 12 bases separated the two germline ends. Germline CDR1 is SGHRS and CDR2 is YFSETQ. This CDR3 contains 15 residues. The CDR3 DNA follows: TGCGCCAGCAGCTTGGCGGATACAGGGCCCGGGGAGCTGTTTTTT. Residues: CASSLADTGPGELFF.

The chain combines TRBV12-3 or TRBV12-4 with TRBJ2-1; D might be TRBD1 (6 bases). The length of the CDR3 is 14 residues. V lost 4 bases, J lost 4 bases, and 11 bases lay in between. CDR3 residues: CASSWAGAYNEQFF. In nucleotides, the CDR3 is TGTGCCAGCAGTTGGGCAGGGGCATACAATGAGCAGTTCTTC.

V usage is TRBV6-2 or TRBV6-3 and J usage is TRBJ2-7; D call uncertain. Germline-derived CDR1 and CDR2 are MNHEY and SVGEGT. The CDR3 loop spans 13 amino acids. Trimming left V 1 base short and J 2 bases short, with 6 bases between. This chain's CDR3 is CASSYWQTYEQYF. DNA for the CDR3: TGTGCCAGCAGTTACTGGCAAACCTACGAGCAGTACTTC.